A selection of T cell receptor beta chains follows, all from one sample in a study of OX40 agonist ivuxolimab in advanced cancers. The data were produced by immunoSEQ multiplex PCR, yet TCRdb's version contains in-frame clones alone and is incomplete. The sample contains 55,000 to 70,000 clones, roughly nine tenths of which appear only once. Here the sequenced sample was CD4+ or CD8+ T cells sorted from blood, taken in a trial of the OX40 agonist ivuxolimab. The receptors originated from an adult with an advanced solid tumor such as melanoma, head and neck, liver or kidney cancer. Both conserved end residues are part of each CDR3. The D gene is left open where the match is weak. The size of a clone is reported for some rows only, either as once, few or many, or as a class for expanded clones.

j_gene	d_gene	abundance	v_gene	CDR3nt	CDR3aa
TRBJ1-5	-	once	TRBV19	TGTGCCAACACGGTGAGGGGGGTGGGCAATCAGCCCCAGCATTTT	CANTVRGVGNQPQHF
TRBJ2-3	TRBD1	-	TRBV5-1	TGCGCCAGCAGCTTGAAGGGGGCGCCGACAGATACGCAGTATTTT	CASSLKGAPTDTQYF
TRBJ1-6	-	-	TRBV2	TGTGCCAGCAAGGCAGGGGAGGTAAATTCACCCCTCCACTTT	CASKAGEVNSPLHF
TRBJ1-6	TRBD1	few	TRBV7-2	TGTGCCAGCAGCTTGGGGGGGACAGGAGCTTCACCCCTCCACTTT	CASSLGGTGASPLHF
TRBJ2-5	TRBD2	-	TRBV5-1	TGCGCCAGCCACGCCGGGGGGGCCCTGGTTGGTGAGACCCAGTACTTC	CASHAGGALVGETQYF
TRBJ2-7	TRBD2	-	TRBV6-1	TGTGCCAGCAGTGAACGGAGCGGGGGCCCTCCCTACGAGCAGTACTTC	CASSERSGGPPYEQYF
TRBJ1-1	-	-	TRBV6-5	TGTGCCAGCAGTTCCCGGTTGACAGGGAACACTGAAGCTTTCTTT	CASSSRLTGNTEAFF
TRBJ2-2	-	-	TRBV5-1	TGCGCCAGCACCCAAGTCGTTGGGGGCGGGACCGGGGAGCTGTTTTTT	CASTQVVGGGTGELFF
TRBJ1-4	TRBD1	-	TRBV6-1	TGTGCCAGCAGGACAGGGGGTCTTGGAGAAAAACTGTTTTTT	CASRTGGLGEKLFF
TRBJ2-6	TRBD1	-	TRBV5-1	TGCGCCAGCAGCTTGAACACAGGTCGGACAGGGGGCTCTGGGGCCAACGTCCTGACTTTC	CASSLNTGRTGGSGANVLTF
TRBJ1-5	-	-	TRBV4-2	TGTGCCAGCAGCCAAGGTATTGGCTCAAGGGGGAGCAATCAGCCCCAGCATTTT	CASSQGIGSRGSNQPQHF
TRBJ2-2	-	-	TRBV4-2	TGTGCCAGCAGCCAAGATTCAGTCGTAACCGGGGAGCTGTTTTTT	CASSQDSVVTGELFF
TRBJ1-6	TRBD1	-	TRBV5-4	TGTGCCAGCAGCTTGCGGGGGACAGACCATAATTCACCCCTCCACTTT	CASSLRGTDHNSPLHF
TRBJ1-2	-	few	TRBV18	TGTGCCAGCTCACCGGAAACTAGCTATGGCTACACCTTC	CASSPETSYGYTF
TRBJ1-6	-	-	TRBV18	TGTGCCAGCTCGCCCGATGTGACAGTTTTAAATTCACCCCTCCACTTT	CASSPDVTVLNSPLHF
TRBJ1-2	TRBD1	-	TRBV7-6	TGTGCCAGCAGCCCCGGGAGGACAGGCGGCCGTGGCTACACCTTC	CASSPGRTGGRGYTF